The sequence of this T cell receptor beta chain was determined in a study of beta chain features in type 1 diabetes. V was cut by 4 bases and J by 2 bases, with 13 bases left in between. Germline loops: CDR1 SGHNT, CDR2 YENEEA. The CDR3 totals 15 residues. Every isolated RNA sample was fully reverse transcribed, so sequencing captured expressed TCRB transcripts. The method was immunoSEQ multiplex PCR; TCRdb's version includes in-frame clones alone and lacks a portion of them. The sample contains hundreds of thousands of clones, under 8.5% of which appear only once. CD4+ naive, central memory, regulatory and stem cell-like memory subsets were isolated by sorting on CD45RO/CCR7/CD25/CD127/CD95/CD27.

The chain recombines TRBV11-3 with TRBJ2-3; unclear D gene. The source is a young woman in good health. Sequencing was done on a sample of central memory CD4+ T cells from blood. CDR3 amino acids: CASSSRLGYTDTQYF. The CDR3 coding sequence is TGTGCCAGCAGCTCAAGATTGGGATACACAGATACGCAGTATTTT.